These 20 T cell receptor beta chains share one sample of origin, sequenced in a study of blood T cell repertoires in COVID-19. Sequencing used immunoSEQ multiplex PCR; TCRdb keeps in-frame clones, though not all of them. The table records around 100,000 clones, over 80% of them present only once. Sequencing was carried out using peripheral blood. These receptors originate from a man in his fifties or sixties with acute or convalescent COVID-19.

The chain couples TRBV24-1 to TRBJ2-1; 9 bases are a match to TRBD2. The CDR3 runs to 15 residues. V was pared by 5 bases and J by 4 bases, with 5 bases of the junction left unmatched. CDR1 is KGHDR, CDR2 SFDVKD, per germline. As DNA, the CDR3 is TGTGCCACCAGTGGGCTAGCGGGACTTTACAATGAGCAGTTCTTC. It is translated as CATSGLAGLYNEQFF.

The CDR3 sequence: CASSSVDRGRNEQFF. CDR3 bases: TGTGCCAGCAGTTCGGTAGACAGGGGGCGGAATGAGCAGTTCTTC. The chain has TRBV6-2 or TRBV6-3 and TRBJ2-1, with 10 bases aligning to TRBD1. This CDR3 comprises 15 residues. Germline CDR1 MNHEY, CDR2 SVGEGT. J was trimmed by 7 bases and V by 4 bases; bases with no gene match: 7.

This sequence joins TRBV9 and TRBJ2-2; the D gene is possibly TRBD2 (5 bases). The V gene lost 4 bases and the J gene lost 5 bases, with 18 bases spanning the gap. Germline V lookup: CDR1 SGDLS, CDR2 YYNGEE. The CDR3 totals 16 residues. CDR3 sequence (DNA): TGTGCCAGCAGCTCTATAGGGTCGGGGTTAACCGGGGAGCTGTTTTTT. Its translation: CASSSIGSGLTGELFF.

The chain employs TRBV11-2 and TRBJ2-7, with 8 nucleotides matching TRBD1. Trimming removed 1 base from V and 4 bases from J; junction bases left unmatched: 6. This CDR3 has 15 residues. CDR1 SGHAT and CDR2 FQNNGV come from the germline V gene. The CDR3, as DNA: TGTGCCAGCAGCTTAGCGCCAGGGGGCAAGTACGAGCAGTACTTC. Translated, it gives CASSLAPGGKYEQYF.

The chain couples TRBV19 to TRBJ2-1; D remains ambiguous. V was trimmed by 6 bases and J by 9 bases, leaving 12 bases between them. The CDR3 loop spans 12 amino acids. Germline CDR1 and CDR2: LNHDA and SQIVND (reference sequence). The CDR3 region has the DNA TGTGCCAGTAGCCTTTCCCAGGTTGAGCAGTTCTTC. Translating it yields CASSLSQVEQFF.

This clone was picked up a small number of times. The J gene is TRBJ1-1, the V gene TRBV11-2; 8 bases align to TRBD1. CDR1 and CDR2 (germline): SGHAT, FQNNGV. V was pared by 1 base and J by 0 bases, with 1 base of the junction left unmatched. The CDR3 spans 15 residues. The CDR3 DNA is TGTGCCAGCAGCTTAGGGACAGGGATGAACACTGAAGCTTTCTTT. This gives the protein CASSLGTGMNTEAFF.

The V and J genes are TRBV28 and TRBJ2-3; D remains ambiguous. The CDR3 covers 11 residues. V was pared by 3 bases and J by 6 bases, with 4 bases between. From germline, CDR1 is MDHEN and CDR2 SYDVKM. CDR3 DNA: TGTGCCAGCAGTTTGAGGGATACGCAGTATTTT. Translated, it gives CASSLRDTQYF.

The rearrangement joins TRBV2 to TRBJ2-2; the match to TRBD2 covers 13 bases. This CDR3 is built from 14 residues. Germline-derived CDR1 and CDR2 are SNHLY and FYNNEI. J was trimmed by 4 bases and V by 9 bases; bases with no gene match: 2. The CDR3 loop is CARGTSGTTGELFF. CDR3 nucleotide sequence: TGTGCCAGGGGGACTAGCGGGACCACCGGGGAGCTGTTTTTT.

The chain employs TRBV2 and TRBJ1-1; D not resolved. Looked up from germline, CDR1 is SNHLY and CDR2 is FYNNEI. V was trimmed by 4 bases and J by 7 bases, leaving 13 bases between them. The CDR3 runs 13 residues. The CDR3 DNA is TGTGCCAGCAGTGCCCAGCGAGCGAGTGAAGCTTTCTTT. It codes for CASSAQRASEAFF.

CDR3 sequence reads: CASSPRQGSYEQYF. The CDR3 DNA sequence: TGTGCCAGCTCGCCTAGACAGGGCAGTTACGAGCAGTACTTC. This rearrangement joins TRBV18 to TRBJ2-7; 7 nucleotides align to TRBD1. With 6 bases clipped from V and 4 bases from J, the junction kept 9 bases outside the gene matches. Germline V gene lookup returns CDR1 KGHSH and CDR2 LQKENI. This CDR3 contains 14 residues. The variable domain in full, completed from reference TRBV18 and TRBJ2-7, reads NAGVMQNPRHLVRRRGQEARLRCSPMKGHSHVYWYRQLPEEGLKFMVYLQKENIIDESGMPKERFSAEFPKEGPSILRIQQVVRGDSAAYFCASSPRQGSYEQYFGPGTRLTVT.

The chain employs TRBV6-5 and TRBJ1-1; a possible D gene is TRBD1 (5 bases). V was pared by 6 bases and J by 3 bases, with 11 bases between. CDR3 length: 13 amino acids. CDR1 MNHEY and CDR2 SVGAGI come from the germline V gene. CDR3 in amino acids: CASSLGGDTEAFF. The DNA of the CDR3 is TGTGCCAGCAGCCTCGGAGGGGACACTGAAGCTTTCTTT.

This sequence joins TRBV2 and TRBJ1-2, with 8 bases identical to TRBD1. The junction had 2 bases not matched to a gene; V was cut back by 3 bases and J by 2 bases. This CDR3 has 14 amino acids. Germline V CDR1 and CDR2: SNHLY, FYNNEI. The CDR3 sequence is CASSDRGQNYGYTF. Here the CDR3 DNA reads TGTGCCAGCAGTGACAGGGGGCAGAACTATGGCTACACCTTC.

This chain connects TRBV9 to TRBJ1-2; D gene ambiguous. The CDR3 is made up of 14 amino acids. Between the trimmed V and J ends, which lost 3 bases and 2 bases, there was a span of 11 bases. Germline V CDR1 and CDR2: SGDLS, YYNGEE. The CDR3 region has the DNA TGTGCCAGCAGCGACGTAGGGAGGAACTATGGCTACACCTTC. Translating gives CASSDVGRNYGYTF.

The V and J genes are TRBV5-1 and TRBJ1-1; a weak D match, TRBD1 (6 bases). This CDR3 contains 15 residues. Germline CDR1 and CDR2: SGHRS and YFSETQ. Trimming took 5 bases from V and 3 from J, leaving 17 bases between them. DNA of the CDR3: TGCGCCAGCAGGGGCCTACAGGGAGGGGACACTGAAGCTTTCTTT. Translation: CASRGLQGGDTEAFF.

V and J are TRBV7-2 and TRBJ1-1; tentatively, D is TRBD1 (5 bases). V was shortened by 2 bases and J by 2 bases, with 18 bases between the two germline ends. Germline V gives CDR1 SGHTA, CDR2 FQGNSA. The CDR3 is made up of 17 amino acids. This chain's CDR3 is CASSLIPGSRANTEAFF. The CDR3 DNA reads as TGTGCCAGCAGCTTAATACCCGGTTCCAGGGCAAACACTGAAGCTTTCTTT.

The chain links TRBV27 to TRBJ1-1; TRBD1 matches at 7 bases. Losses at the gene ends were 5 bases for V and 3 bases for J; bases not matched to a gene: 6. Germline CDR1 reads MNHEY; CDR2 reads SMNVEV (reference sequence). CDR3 length: 14 amino acids. The CDR3 coding sequence is TGTGCCAGCAGTCCGGGGACAGACTACACTGAAGCTTTCTTT. This translates into CASSPGTDYTEAFF.

This chain connects TRBV4-1 to TRBJ2-5; a possible D gene is TRBD1 (5 bases). Germline CDR1 is MGHRA and CDR2 is YSYEKL. CDR3 length: 19 amino acids. With 2 bases removed from V and 0 bases from J, the gap between germline ends came to 22 bases. In nucleotides, the CDR3 is TGCGCCAGCAGCCAATCAAGGGGTTTGGTATCGCCTTACCAAGAGACCCAGTACTTC. Translated: CASSQSRGLVSPYQETQYF.

The J gene is TRBJ2-7, the V gene TRBV14; 14 bases map to TRBD2. Germline V gene lookup returns CDR1 SGHDN and CDR2 FVKESK. Trimming removed 4 bases from V and 3 bases from J; junction bases left unmatched: 5. The CDR3 sequence is 16 residues long. The DNA for the CDR3 is TGTGCCAGCAGCCGCTTCGGGACTAGCGGGAGCTACGAGCAGTACTTC. This gives the protein CASSRFGTSGSYEQYF.

V usage is TRBV3-1 (or the pseudogene TRBV3-2) and J usage is TRBJ2-1; 7 nucleotides agree with TRBD2. This CDR3 has 17 amino acids. With 4 bases clipped from V and 3 bases from J, the junction kept 12 bases outside the gene matches. Germline assignment: CDR1 LGHDT and CDR2 YNNKEL (reference sequence). The CDR3 protein is CASSPPRGGRGYNEQFF. CDR3 sequence (DNA): TGTGCCAGCAGCCCACCTCGCGGCGGGAGAGGCTACAATGAGCAGTTCTTC.

The chain employs TRBV14 and TRBJ2-2, with D perhaps TRBD2 (6 bases). This CDR3 has 14 amino acids. Germline V CDR1 and CDR2: SGHDN, FVKESK. Trimming removed 3 bases at V and 7 bases at J, with 12 bases between. The CDR3 spells CASSHSGPRGELFF. The DNA for the CDR3 is TGTGCCAGCAGCCATAGCGGCCCCCGCGGGGAGCTGTTTTTT. Complete variable domain (other parts from reference TRBV14 and TRBJ2-2): EAGVTQFPSHSVIEKGQTVTLRCDPISGHDNLYWYRRVMGKEIKFLLHFVKESKQDESGMPNNRFLAERTGGTYSTLKVQPAELEDSGVYFCASSHSGPRGELFFGEGSRLTVL.